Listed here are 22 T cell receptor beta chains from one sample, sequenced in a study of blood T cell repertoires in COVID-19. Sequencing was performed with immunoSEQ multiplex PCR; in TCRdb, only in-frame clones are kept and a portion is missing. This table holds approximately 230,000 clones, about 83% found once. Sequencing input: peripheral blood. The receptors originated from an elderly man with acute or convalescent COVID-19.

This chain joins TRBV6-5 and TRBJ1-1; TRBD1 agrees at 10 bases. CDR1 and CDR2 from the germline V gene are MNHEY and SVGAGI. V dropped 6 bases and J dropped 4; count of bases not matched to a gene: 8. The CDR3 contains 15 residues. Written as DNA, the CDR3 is TGTGCCAGCAGCTATACCTGGACAGGGGGCACTGAAGCTTTCTTT. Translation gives CASSYTWTGGTEAFF.

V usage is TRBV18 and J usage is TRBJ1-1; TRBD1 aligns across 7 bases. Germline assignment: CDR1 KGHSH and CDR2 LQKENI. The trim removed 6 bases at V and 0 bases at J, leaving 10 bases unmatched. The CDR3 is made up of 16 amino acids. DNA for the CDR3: TGTGCCAGCTCTACCGGGACAGAGAGAATGAACACTGAAGCTTTCTTT. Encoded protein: CASSTGTERMNTEAFF.

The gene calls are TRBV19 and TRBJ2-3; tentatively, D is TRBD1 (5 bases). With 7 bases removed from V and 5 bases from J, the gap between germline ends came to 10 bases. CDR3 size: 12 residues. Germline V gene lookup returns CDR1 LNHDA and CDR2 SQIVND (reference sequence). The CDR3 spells CASKGLEDTQYF. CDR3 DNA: TGTGCCAGTAAGGGGTTAGAAGATACGCAGTATTTT.

The CDR3, as DNA: TGCGCCAGCAGCCAACTGGGTAGCGGGAAAAACACAGATACGCAGTATTTT. Amino acid sequence: CASSQLGSGKNTDTQYF. V usage is TRBV4-1 and J usage is TRBJ2-3, with 8 bases aligning to TRBD2. The germline gives CDR1 MGHRA, CDR2 YSYEKL. Trimming removed 2 bases from V and 2 bases from J; junction bases left unmatched: 9. The CDR3 totals 17 residues.

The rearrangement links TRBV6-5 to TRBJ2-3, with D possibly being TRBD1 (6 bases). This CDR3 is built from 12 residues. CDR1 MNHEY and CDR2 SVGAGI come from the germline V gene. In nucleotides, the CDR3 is TGTGGAACGCAGGGGAGCACAGATACGCAGTATTTT. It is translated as CGTQGSTDTQYF.

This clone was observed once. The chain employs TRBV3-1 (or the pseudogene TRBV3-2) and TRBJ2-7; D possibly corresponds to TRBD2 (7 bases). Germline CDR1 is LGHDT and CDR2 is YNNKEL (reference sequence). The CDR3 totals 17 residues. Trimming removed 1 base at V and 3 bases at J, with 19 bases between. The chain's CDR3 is CASSQAWGLAVNYEQYF. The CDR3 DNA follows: TGTGCCAGCAGCCAAGCCTGGGGGCTAGCGGTCAACTACGAGCAGTACTTC.

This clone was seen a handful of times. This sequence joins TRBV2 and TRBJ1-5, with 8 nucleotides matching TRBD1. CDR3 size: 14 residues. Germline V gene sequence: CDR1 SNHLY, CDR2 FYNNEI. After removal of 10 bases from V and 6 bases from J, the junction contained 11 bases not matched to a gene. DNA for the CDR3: TGTGCCACCCGCCCCGGACAGGGTCCTCAGCCCCAGCATTTT. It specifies CATRPGQGPQPQHF.

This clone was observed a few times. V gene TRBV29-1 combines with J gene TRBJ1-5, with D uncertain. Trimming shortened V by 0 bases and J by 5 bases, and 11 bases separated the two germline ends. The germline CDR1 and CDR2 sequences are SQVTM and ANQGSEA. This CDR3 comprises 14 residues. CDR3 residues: CSVEDIDGDQPQHF. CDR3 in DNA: TGCAGCGTTGAAGACATAGACGGGGATCAGCCCCAGCATTTT.

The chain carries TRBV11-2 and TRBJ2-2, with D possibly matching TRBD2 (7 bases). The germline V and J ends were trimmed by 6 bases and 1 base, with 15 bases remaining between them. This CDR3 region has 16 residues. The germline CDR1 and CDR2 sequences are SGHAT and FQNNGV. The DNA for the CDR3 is TGTGCCAGCAGAAAAGGGGGGGCTAAGAACACCGGGGAGCTGTTTTTT. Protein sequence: CASRKGGAKNTGELFF.

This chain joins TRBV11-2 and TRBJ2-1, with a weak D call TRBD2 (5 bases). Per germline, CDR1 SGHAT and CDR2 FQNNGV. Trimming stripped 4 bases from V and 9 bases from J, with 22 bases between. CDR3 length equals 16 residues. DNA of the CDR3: TGTGCCAGCAGCTCCCCCCTAGGCGGCCTCAGCGGTGAGCAGTTCTTC. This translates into CASSSPLGGLSGEQFF.

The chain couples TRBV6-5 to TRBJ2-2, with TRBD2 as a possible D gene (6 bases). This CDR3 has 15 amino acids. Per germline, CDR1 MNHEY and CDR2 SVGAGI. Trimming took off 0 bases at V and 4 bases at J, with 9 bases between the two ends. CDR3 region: CASSYSRRGTGELFF. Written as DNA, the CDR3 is TGTGCCAGCAGTTACTCTAGGAGGGGCACCGGGGAGCTGTTTTTT.

The DNA of the CDR3 is TGTGCCAGTAGTATCAGGGATCAGCCCCAGCATTTT. It translates to CASSIRDQPQHF. The gene calls are TRBV19 and TRBJ1-5; TRBD1 might be the D (5 bases). The V end was cut by 3 bases, the J end by 5 bases, with 5 bases between. There are 12 residues in the CDR3. Germline V gene lookup returns CDR1 LNHDA and CDR2 SQIVND (reference sequence).

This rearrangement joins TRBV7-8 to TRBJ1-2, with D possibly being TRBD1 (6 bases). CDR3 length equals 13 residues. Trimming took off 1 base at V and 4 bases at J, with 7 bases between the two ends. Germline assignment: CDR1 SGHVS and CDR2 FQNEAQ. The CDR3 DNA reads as TGTGCCAGCAGCTTAGGGGGGCGCTATGGCTACACCTTC. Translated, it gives CASSLGGRYGYTF.

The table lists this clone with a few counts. The DNA for the CDR3 is TGTGCCAGCTCACCGGGACAGGGGACCTCCTCCGGGGAGCTGTTTTTT. Residues: CASSPGQGTSSGELFF. This chain uses TRBV18 with TRBJ2-2; 10 nucleotides line up with TRBD1. Germline CDR1 and CDR2: KGHSH and LQKENI. The CDR3 has 16 amino acids. V shed 3 bases, J shed 6 bases, and the junction held 7 bases outside the gene matches.

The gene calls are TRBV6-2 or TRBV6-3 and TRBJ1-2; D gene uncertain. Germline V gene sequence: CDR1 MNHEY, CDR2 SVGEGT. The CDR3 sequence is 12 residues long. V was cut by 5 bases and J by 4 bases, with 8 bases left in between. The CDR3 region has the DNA TGTGCCAGCAGTCCGGGGATCTATGGCTACACCTTC. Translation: CASSPGIYGYTF.

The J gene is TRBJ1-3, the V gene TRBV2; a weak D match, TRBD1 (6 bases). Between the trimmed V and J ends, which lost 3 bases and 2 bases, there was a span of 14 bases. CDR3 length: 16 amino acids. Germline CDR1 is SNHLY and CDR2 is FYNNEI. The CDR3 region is CASSDTRQAAGNTIYF. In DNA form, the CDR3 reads TGTGCCAGCAGTGATACCCGACAGGCGGCTGGAAACACCATATATTTT. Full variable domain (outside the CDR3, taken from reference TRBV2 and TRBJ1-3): EPEVTQTPSHQVTQMGQEVILRCVPISNHLYFYWYRQILGQKVEFLVSFYNNEISEKSEIFDDQFSVERPDGSNFTLKIRSTKLEDSAMYFCASSDTRQAAGNTIYFGEGSWLTVV.

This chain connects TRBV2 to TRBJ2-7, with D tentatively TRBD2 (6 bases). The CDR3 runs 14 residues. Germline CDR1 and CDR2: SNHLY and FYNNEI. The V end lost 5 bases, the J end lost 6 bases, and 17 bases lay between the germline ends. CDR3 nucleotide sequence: TGTGCCAGCAGTACCGGGACTCCTCGACGCGAGCAGTACTTC. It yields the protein CASSTGTPRREQYF.

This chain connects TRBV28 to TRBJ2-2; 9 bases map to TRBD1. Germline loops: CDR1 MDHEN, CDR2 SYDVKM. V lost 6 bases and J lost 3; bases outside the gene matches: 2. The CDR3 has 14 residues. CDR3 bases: TGTGCCAGCAGCCGGACAGGGGACACCGGGGAGCTGTTTTTT. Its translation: CASSRTGDTGELFF.

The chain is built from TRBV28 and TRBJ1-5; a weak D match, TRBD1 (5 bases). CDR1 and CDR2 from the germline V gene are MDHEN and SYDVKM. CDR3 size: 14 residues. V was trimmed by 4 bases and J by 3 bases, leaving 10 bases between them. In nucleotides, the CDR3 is TGTGCCAGCAGTTCAACAGGCTACAATCAGCCCCAGCATTTT. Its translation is CASSSTGYNQPQHF.

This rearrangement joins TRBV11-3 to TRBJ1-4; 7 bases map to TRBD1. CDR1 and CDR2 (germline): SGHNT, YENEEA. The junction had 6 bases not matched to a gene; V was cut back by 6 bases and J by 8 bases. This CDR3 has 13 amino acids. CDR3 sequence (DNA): TGTGCCAGCAGTGACAGGGTTAGGGAAAAACTGTTTTTT. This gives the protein CASSDRVREKLFF. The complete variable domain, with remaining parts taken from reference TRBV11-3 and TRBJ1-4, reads EAGVVQSPRYKIIEKKQPVAFWCNPISGHNTLYWYLQNLGQGPELLIRYENEEAVDDSQLPKDRFSAERLKGVDSTLKIQPAELGDSAVYLCASSDRVREKLFFGSGTQLSVL.

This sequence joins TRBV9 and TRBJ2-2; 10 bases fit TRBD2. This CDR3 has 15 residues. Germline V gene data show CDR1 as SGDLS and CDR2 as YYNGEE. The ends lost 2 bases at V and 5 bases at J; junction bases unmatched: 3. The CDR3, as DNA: TGTGCCAGCAGCGTGGGACTAGCGTTGACCGGGGAGCTGTTTTTT. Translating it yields CASSVGLALTGELFF.

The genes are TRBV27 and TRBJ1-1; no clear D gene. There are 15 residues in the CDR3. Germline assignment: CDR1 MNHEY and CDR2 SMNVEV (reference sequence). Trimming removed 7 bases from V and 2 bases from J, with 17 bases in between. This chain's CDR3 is CASTLNSGPNTEAFF. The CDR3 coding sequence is TGTGCCAGCACCCTTAATAGCGGGCCTAACACTGAAGCTTTCTTT.